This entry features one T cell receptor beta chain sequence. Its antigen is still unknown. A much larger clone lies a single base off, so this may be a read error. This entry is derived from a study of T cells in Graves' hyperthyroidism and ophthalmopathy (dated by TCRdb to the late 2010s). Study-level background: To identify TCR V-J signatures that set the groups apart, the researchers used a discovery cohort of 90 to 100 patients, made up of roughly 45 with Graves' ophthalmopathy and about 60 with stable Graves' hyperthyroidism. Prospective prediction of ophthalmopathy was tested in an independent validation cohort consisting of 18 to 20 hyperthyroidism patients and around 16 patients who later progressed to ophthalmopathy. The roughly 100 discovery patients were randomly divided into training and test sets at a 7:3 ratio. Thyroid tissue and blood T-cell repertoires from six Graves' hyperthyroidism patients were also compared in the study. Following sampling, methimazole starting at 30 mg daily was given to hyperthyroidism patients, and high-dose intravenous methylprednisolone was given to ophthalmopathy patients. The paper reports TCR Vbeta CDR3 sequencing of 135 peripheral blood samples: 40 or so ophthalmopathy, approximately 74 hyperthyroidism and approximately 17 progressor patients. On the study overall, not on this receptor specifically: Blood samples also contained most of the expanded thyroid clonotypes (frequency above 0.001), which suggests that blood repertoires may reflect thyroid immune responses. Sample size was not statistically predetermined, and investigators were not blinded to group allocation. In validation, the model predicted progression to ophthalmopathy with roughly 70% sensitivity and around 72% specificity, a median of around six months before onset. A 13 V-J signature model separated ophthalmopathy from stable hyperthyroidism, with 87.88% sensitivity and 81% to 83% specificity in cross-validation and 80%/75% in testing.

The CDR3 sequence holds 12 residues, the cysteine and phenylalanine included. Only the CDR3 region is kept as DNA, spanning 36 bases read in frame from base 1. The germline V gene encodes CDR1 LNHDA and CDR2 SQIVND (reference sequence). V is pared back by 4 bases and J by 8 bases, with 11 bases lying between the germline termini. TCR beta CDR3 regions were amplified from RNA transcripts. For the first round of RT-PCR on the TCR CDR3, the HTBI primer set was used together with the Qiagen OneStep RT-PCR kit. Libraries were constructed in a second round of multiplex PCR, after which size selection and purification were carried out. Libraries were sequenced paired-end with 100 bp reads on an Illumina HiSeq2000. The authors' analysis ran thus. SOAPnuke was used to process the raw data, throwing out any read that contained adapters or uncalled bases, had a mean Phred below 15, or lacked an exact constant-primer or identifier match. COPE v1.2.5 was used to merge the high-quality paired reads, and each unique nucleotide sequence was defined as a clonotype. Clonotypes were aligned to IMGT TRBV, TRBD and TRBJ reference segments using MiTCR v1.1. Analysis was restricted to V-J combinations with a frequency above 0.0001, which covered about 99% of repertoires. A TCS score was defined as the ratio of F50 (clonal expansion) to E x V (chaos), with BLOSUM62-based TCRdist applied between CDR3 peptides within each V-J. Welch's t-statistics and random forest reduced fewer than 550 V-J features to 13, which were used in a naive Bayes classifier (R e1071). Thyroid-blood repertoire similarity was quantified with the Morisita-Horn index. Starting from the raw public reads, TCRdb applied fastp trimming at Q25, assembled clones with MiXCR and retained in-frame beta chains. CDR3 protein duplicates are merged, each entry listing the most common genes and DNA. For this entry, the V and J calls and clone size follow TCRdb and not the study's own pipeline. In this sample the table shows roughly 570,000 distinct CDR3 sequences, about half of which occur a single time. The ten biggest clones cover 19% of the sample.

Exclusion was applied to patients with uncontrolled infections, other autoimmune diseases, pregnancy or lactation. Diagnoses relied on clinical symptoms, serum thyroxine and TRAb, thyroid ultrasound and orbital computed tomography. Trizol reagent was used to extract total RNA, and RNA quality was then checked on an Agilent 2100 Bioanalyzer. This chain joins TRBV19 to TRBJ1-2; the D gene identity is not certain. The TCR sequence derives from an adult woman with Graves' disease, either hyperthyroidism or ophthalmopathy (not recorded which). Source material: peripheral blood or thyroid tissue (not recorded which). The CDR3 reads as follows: CASSKNTRGYTF. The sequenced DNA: TGTGCCAGTAGTAAGAACACAAGGGGCTACACCTTC.